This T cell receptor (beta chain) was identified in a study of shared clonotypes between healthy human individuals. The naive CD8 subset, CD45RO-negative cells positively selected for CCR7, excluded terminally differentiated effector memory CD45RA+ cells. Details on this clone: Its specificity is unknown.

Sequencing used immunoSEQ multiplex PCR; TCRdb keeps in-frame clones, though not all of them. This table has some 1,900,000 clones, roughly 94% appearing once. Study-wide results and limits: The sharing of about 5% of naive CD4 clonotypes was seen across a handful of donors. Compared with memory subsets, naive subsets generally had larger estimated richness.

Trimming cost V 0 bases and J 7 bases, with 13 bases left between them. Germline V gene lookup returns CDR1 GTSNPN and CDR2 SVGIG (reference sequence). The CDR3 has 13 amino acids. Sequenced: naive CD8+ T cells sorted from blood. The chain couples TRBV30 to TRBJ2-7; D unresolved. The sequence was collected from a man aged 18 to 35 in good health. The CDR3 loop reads CAWSVTRSVEQYF. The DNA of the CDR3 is TGTGCCTGGAGTGTAACACGGTCTGTGGAGCAGTACTTC.